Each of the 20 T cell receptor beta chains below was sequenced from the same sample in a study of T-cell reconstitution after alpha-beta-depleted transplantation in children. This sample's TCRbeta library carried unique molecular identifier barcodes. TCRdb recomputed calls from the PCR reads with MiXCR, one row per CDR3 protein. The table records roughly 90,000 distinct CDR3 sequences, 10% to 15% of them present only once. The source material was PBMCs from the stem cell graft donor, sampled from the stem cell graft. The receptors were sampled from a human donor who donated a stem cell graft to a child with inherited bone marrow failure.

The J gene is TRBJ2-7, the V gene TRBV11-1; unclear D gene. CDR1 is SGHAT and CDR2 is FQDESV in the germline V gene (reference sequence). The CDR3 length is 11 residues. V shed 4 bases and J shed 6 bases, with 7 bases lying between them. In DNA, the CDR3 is TGTGCCAGCAGCTCGGTGGTCGAGCAGTACTTC. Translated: CASSSVVEQYF. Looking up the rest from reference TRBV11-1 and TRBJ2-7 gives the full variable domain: EAEVAQSPRYKITEKSQAVAFWCDPISGHATLYWYRQILGQGPELLVQFQDESVVDDSQLPKDRFSAERLKGVDSTLKIQPAELGDSAMYLCASSSVVEQYFGPGTRLTVT.

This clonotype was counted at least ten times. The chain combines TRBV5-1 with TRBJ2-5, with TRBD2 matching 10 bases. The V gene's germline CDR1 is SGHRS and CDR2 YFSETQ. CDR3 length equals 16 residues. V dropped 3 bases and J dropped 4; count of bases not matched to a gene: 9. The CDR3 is CASSSSSGGRGETQYF. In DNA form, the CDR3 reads TGCGCCAGCAGCTCCTCTAGCGGGGGCCGGGGAGAGACCCAGTACTTC. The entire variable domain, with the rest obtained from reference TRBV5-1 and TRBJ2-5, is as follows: KAGVTQTPRYLIKTRGQQVTLSCSPISGHRSVSWYQQTPGQGLQFLFEYFSETQRNKGNFPGRFSGRQFSNSRSEMNVSTLELGDSALYLCASSSSSGGRGETQYFGPGTRLLVL.

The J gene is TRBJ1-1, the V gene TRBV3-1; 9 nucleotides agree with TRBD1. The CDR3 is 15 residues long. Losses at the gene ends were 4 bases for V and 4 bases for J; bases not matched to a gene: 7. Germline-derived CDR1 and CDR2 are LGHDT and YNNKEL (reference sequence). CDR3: CASSPYRGPGTEAFF. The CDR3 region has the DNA TGTGCCAGCAGCCCATACAGGGGGCCGGGCACTGAAGCTTTCTTT.

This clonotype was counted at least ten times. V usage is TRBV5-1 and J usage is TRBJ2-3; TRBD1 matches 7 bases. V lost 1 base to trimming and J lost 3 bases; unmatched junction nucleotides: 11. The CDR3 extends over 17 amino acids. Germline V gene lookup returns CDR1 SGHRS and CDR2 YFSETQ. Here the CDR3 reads CASSLNPQGQGTDTQYF. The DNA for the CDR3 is TGCGCCAGCAGCTTGAACCCACAGGGGCAGGGGACAGATACGCAGTATTTT.

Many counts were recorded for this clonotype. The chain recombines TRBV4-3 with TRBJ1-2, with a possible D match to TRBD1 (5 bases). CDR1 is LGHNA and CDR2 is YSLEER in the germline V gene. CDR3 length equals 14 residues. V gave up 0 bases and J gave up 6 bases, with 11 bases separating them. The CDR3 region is CASSQDPSGNGYTF. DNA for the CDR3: TGCGCCAGCAGCCAAGACCCATCAGGGAATGGCTACACCTTC.

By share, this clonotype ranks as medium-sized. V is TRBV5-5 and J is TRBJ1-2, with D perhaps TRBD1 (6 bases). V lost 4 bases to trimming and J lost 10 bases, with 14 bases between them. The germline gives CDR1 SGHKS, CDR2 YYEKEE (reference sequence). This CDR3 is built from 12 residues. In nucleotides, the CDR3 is TGTGCCAGCAGCCCGGGACACCGAAACTACACCTTC. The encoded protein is CASSPGHRNYTF.

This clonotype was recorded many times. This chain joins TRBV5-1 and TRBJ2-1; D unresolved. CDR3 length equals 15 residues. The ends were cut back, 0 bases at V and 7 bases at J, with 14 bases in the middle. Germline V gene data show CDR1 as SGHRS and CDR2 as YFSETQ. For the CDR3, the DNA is TGCGCCAGCAGCTTGGTACACTATGGGCGTAATGAGCAGTTCTTC. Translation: CASSLVHYGRNEQFF.

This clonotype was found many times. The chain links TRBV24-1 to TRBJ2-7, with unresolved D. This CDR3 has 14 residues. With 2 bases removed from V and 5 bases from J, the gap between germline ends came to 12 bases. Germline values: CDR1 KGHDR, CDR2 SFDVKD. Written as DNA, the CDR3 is TGTGCCACCAGTGATTGGCCGAAATCCCACGAGCAGTACTTC. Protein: CATSDWPKSHEQYF.

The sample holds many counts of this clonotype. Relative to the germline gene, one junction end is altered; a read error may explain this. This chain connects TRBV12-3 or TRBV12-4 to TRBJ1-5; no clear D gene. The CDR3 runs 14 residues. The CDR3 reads CASRLGLWGQPQHF. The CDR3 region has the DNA TGTGCCAGCAGGTTAGGGCTATGGGGTCAGCCCCAGCATTTT.

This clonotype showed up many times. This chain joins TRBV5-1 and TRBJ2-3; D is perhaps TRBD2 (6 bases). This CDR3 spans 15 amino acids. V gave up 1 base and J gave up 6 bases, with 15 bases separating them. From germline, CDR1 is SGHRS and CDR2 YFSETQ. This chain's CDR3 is CASSLSGVGADTQYF. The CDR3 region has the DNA TGCGCCAGCAGCTTGTCGGGGGTTGGGGCCGATACGCAGTATTTT.

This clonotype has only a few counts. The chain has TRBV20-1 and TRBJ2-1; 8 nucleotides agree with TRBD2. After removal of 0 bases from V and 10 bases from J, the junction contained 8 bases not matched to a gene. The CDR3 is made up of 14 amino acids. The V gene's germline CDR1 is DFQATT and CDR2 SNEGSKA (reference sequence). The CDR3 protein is CSARDLSGRGEQFF. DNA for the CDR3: TGCAGTGCTAGAGATCTGAGCGGGAGAGGAGAGCAGTTCTTC.

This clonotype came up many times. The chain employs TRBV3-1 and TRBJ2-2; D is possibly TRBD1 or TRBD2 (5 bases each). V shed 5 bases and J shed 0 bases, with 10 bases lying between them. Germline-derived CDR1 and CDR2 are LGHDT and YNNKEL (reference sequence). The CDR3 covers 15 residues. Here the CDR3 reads CASSSGTPNTGELFF. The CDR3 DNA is TGTGCCAGCAGCTCCGGGACCCCGAACACCGGGGAGCTGTTTTTT.

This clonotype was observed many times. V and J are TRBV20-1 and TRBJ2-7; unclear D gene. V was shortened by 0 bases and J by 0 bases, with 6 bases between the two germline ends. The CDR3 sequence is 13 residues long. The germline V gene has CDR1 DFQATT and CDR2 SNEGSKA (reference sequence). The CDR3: CSARDPNSYEQYF. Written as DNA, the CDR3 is TGCAGTGCTAGAGATCCCAACTCCTACGAGCAGTACTTC.

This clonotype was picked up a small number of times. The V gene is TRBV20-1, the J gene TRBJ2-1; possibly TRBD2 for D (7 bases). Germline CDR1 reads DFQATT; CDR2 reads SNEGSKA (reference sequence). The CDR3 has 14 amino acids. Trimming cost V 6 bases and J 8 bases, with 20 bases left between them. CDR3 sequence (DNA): TGCAGTGCCCCCCTTAGGGGGGGGATGCATGAGCAGTTCTTC. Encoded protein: CSAPLRGGMHEQFF.

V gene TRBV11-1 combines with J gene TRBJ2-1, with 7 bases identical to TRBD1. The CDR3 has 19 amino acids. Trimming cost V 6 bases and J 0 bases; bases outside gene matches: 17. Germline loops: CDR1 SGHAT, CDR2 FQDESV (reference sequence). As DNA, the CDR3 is TGTGCCAGCAGTCGCCCGGGACAGAGAAATCCCAGCTCCTACAATGAGCAGTTCTTC. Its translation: CASSRPGQRNPSSYNEQFF.

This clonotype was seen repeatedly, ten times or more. The CDR3: CASSFSQGVHLDEQFF. CDR3 bases: TGTGCCAGCAGCTTCTCTCAGGGGGTCCATCTGGATGAGCAGTTCTTC. The chain joins TRBV7-9 to TRBJ2-1; 7 bases line up with TRBD1. There are 16 residues in the CDR3. The germline V gene has CDR1 SEHNR and CDR2 FQNEAQ (reference sequence). V lost 3 bases to trimming and J lost 8 bases; unmatched junction nucleotides: 13.

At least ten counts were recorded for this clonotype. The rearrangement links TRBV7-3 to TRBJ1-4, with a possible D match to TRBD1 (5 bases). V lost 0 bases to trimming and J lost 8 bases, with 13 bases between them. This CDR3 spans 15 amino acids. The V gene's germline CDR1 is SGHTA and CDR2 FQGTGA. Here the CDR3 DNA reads TGTGCCAGCAGCTTAACGGGGGGAAGCTTCGAAAAACTGTTTTTT. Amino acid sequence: CASSLTGGSFEKLFF. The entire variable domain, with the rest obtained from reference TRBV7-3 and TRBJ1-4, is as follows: GAGVSQTPSNKVTEKGKYVELRCDPISGHTALYWYRQSLGQGPEFLIYFQGTGAADDSGLPNDRFFAVRPEGSVSTLKIQRTERGDSAVYLCASSLTGGSFEKLFFGSGTQLSVL.

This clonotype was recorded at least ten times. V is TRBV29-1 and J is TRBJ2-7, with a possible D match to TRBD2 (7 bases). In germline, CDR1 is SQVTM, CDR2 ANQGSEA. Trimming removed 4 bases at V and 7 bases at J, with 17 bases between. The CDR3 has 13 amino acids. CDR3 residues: CSVGGGGNREQYF. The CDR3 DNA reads TGCAGCGTTGGAGGGGGGGGAAACCGTGAGCAGTACTTC.

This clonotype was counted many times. The chain's CDR3 is CATSGGLAGPGSYNEQFF. The CDR3 DNA sequence: TGTGCCACCAGTGGTGGACTAGCGGGACCGGGCTCCTACAATGAGCAGTTCTTC. The chain couples TRBV24-1 to TRBJ2-1; TRBD2 matches 12 bases. The CDR3 runs 18 residues. The trim removed 5 bases at V and 0 bases at J, leaving 7 bases unmatched. Germline V gene lookup returns CDR1 KGHDR and CDR2 SFDVKD.

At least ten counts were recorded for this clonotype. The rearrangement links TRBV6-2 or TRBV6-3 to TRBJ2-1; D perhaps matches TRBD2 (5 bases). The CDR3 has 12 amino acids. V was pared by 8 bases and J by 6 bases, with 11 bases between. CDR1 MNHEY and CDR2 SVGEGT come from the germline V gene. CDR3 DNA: TGTGCCAGCCGTGAGAGGGTCAATGAGCAGTTCTTC. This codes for CASRERVNEQFF.